What follows are 19 T cell receptor beta chains derived from one specimen sequenced in a study of monozygotic twins with inflammatory bowel disease. TCRdb reworked the 5' RACE reads into one entry per CDR3 protein, no DNA. This sample contains approximately 400,000 distinct CDR3 sequences. The sequenced sample consisted of blood. The receptors were sampled from a human donor with ulcerative colitis or Crohn's disease, or a healthy co-twin of an affected twin (not recorded which).

The J gene is TRBJ2-7, the V gene TRBV29-1; TCRdb designates TRBD2, a call that cannot be tested without DNA. Germline V gene lookup returns CDR1 SQVTM and CDR2 ANQGSEA. CDR3 length: 12 amino acids. The CDR3 is CSVEGLGGEQYF.

CDR3 sequence reads: CASSLGQSNYGYTF. The V gene is TRBV5-1, the J gene TRBJ1-2. Germline loops: CDR1 SGHRS, CDR2 YFSETQ. The CDR3 has 14 amino acids.

The chain employs TRBV5-1 and TRBJ1-1; the D gene TCRdb calls, TRBD1, cannot be checked with no DNA. CDR3 size: 14 residues. Per germline, CDR1 SGHRS and CDR2 YFSETQ. CDR3 loop: CASSTGTPNTEAFF.

This chain uses TRBV19 with TRBJ1-4; TCRdb reports TRBD1, a call that lacks DNA to check it against. CDR3 length: 13 residues. From germline, CDR1 is LNHDA and CDR2 SQIVND (reference sequence). The CDR3 spells CASSPDRDEKLFF.

V usage is TRBV11-2 and J usage is TRBJ2-2; TCRdb proposes TRBD2, but this gene call is untestable without DNA. Germline-derived CDR1 and CDR2 are SGHAT and FQNNGV. The CDR3 runs to 18 residues. CDR3 amino acids: CASSLEQRDPTNTGELFF.

The chain uses TRBV18 and TRBJ2-7. The CDR3 is made up of 15 amino acids. The germline V gene has CDR1 KGHSH and CDR2 LQKENI. The CDR3 sequence: CASSLQGGSGYEQYF.

The chain couples TRBV9 to TRBJ2-1; TCRdb's D call of TRBD1 is untestable without DNA. The germline V gene encodes CDR1 SGDLS and CDR2 YYNGEE. The CDR3 sequence is 16 residues long. CDR3 in amino acids: CASSPGTDLRINEQFF.

CDR3 residues: CASSQRQGRNEKLFF. The chain is built from TRBV3-1 and TRBJ1-4; TCRdb's D gene call, TRBD1, goes unchecked for lack of DNA. There are 15 residues in the CDR3. Germline CDR1 LGHDT, CDR2 YNNKEL (reference sequence).

The chain employs TRBV6-2 or TRBV6-3 and TRBJ2-7; TCRdb proposes TRBD1, but this gene call is untestable without DNA. CDR1 is MNHEY, CDR2 SVGEGT, per germline. The length of the CDR3 is 16 residues. The CDR3 reads CASSYSYRAGTYEQYF.

The chain joins TRBV9 to TRBJ2-2; absent DNA, TCRdb's TRBD2 call cannot be checked. The V gene's germline CDR1 is SGDLS and CDR2 YYNGEE. CDR3 length: 17 residues. The chain's CDR3 is CASSVRWSGSGAGELFF. Filled out from reference TRBV9 and TRBJ2-2, the complete variable domain reads DSGVTQTPKHLITATGQRVTLRCSPRSGDLSVYWYQQSLDQGLQFLIQYYNGEERAKGNILERFSAQQFPDLHSELNLSSLELGDSALYFCASSVRWSGSGAGELFFGEGSRLTVL.

The chain joins TRBV5-1 to TRBJ2-3. This CDR3 spans 14 amino acids. Per the germline V gene, CDR1 is SGHRS and CDR2 is YFSETQ. This CDR3 is CASSLERSADTQYF. Together with reference TRBV5-1 and TRBJ2-3, the CDR3 gives the full variable domain: KAGVTQTPRYLIKTRGQQVTLSCSPISGHRSVSWYQQTPGQGLQFLFEYFSETQRNKGNFPGRFSGRQFSNSRSEMNVSTLELGDSALYLCASSLERSADTQYFGPGTRLTVL.

The chain recombines TRBV28 with TRBJ2-3; TCRdb lists TRBD2, though no DNA is available to test this call. The V gene's germline CDR1 is MDHEN and CDR2 SYDVKM. The CDR3 runs 15 residues. This CDR3 reads CASSTRDWFTDTQYF.

CDR3 sequence: CASSSTTVTTGELFF. V usage is TRBV5-5 and J usage is TRBJ2-2; the D call of TRBD1 rests on TCRdb alone, since no DNA is present to check it. The CDR3 runs to 15 residues. Germline V gene sequence: CDR1 SGHKS, CDR2 YYEKEE (reference sequence).

CDR3 in amino acids: CASSVTSGGSNEQFF. The J gene is TRBJ2-1, the V gene TRBV7-2; absent DNA, TCRdb's TRBD2 call cannot be checked. The CDR3 totals 15 residues. In germline, CDR1 is SGHTA, CDR2 FQGNSA. The variable domain in full, with the rest retrieved from reference TRBV7-2 and TRBJ2-1, is GAGVSQSPSNKVTEKGKDVELRCDPISGHTALYWYRQSLGQGLEFLIYFQGNSAPDKSGLPSDRFSAERTGGSVSTLTIQRTQQEDSAVYLCASSVTSGGSNEQFFGPGTRLTVL.

This chain joins TRBV2 and TRBJ1-4. This CDR3 has 17 amino acids. CDR1 is SNHLY and CDR2 is FYNNEI in the germline V gene. The CDR3 is CASSERGGAATNEKLFF. Complete variable domain (other parts from reference TRBV2 and TRBJ1-4): EPEVTQTPSHQVTQMGQEVILRCVPISNHLYFYWYRQILGQKVEFLVSFYNNEISEKSEIFDDQFSVERPDGSNFTLKIRSTKLEDSAMYFCASSERGGAATNEKLFFGSGTQLSVL.

The chain has TRBV12-3 or TRBV12-4 and TRBJ2-3; TCRdb names TRBD1, which stays unverified in the absence of DNA. The CDR3 contains 15 residues. CDR3 loop: CASSFGTAFTDTQYF.

The chain carries TRBV28 and TRBJ2-4. This CDR3 is built from 13 residues. CDR1 and CDR2 (germline): MDHEN, SYDVKM. CDR3 loop: CATLGRFKNIQYF.

This sequence joins TRBV7-2 and TRBJ1-2; TCRdb's D gene call, TRBD1, goes unchecked for lack of DNA. Germline-derived CDR1 and CDR2 are SGHTA and FQGNSA. This CDR3 has 15 residues. The CDR3 here is CASSLVTGGTYGYTF.

The gene calls are TRBV2 and TRBJ2-7; TCRdb proposes TRBD1, but this gene call is untestable without DNA. The length of the CDR3 is 15 residues. Germline loops: CDR1 SNHLY, CDR2 FYNNEI. CDR3 in amino acids: CASSYGRQVSYEQYF.